The T cell receptor beta chain under discussion was sequenced for a study of blood T cell repertoires in COVID-19. Study background: Nucleic acid was either cDNA or gDNA, and it came from T cells, B-cell-depleted T cells, or PBMCs.

Authors' methods: Amplified reference gene primers provided the basis for estimating nucleated cell counts. Sequencing was performed with immunoSEQ multiplex PCR; in TCRdb, only in-frame clones are kept and a portion is missing. The DNA was the basis for D and trimming; V, J and clone size are from that table. The sample contains approximately 150,000 clones, 80% to 90% of which appear only once. This clone was observed a handful of times. Participants spanned ages about 18 to 100 years and resided in about 25 US areas. The germline CDR1 and CDR2 sequences are KGHSH and LQKENI. This CDR3 region has 12 residues. The germline V and J ends were trimmed by 4 bases and 4 bases, with 6 bases remaining between them.

The receptor was isolated from a man aged 45 to 65 who had recovered from COVID-19. The gene calls are TRBV18 and TRBJ2-3, with TRBD2 as a possible D gene (6 bases). The sequenced sample consisted of PBMCs or T cells enriched from blood (not recorded which). The CDR3 region has the DNA TGTGCCAGCTCACGCGGGGCAGATACGCAGTATTTT. Translation gives CASSRGADTQYF.